Listed here is a single T cell receptor beta chain. The antigen it binds to is not known. To prepare the library, 5' RACE was applied. For each TCR library, around 3,800 ng of total RNA was used. For each sample, cDNA was synthesized in eight separate reactions using SMARTScribe reverse transcriptase. During cDNA synthesis, unique molecular identifiers containing a 6-nucleotide sample barcode were introduced by template switching. Two nested PCRs of about 16 and 10 cycles amplified the TCRalpha and TCRbeta cDNA, and bead purification followed each PCR. Before amplification, the cDNA was treated with uracil DNA-glycosylase and purified using the QIAquick PCR purification kit. The second PCR added Illumina TruSeq-compatible adapters along with sample-specific barcodes. Library quality and concentration were assessed using TapeStation and Qubit, and about 4.7 ng of each library was pooled. Sequencing of the pooled libraries was done on an Illumina HiSeq2500 single-index Rapid Run using custom sequencing primers and 2 x 100 bp reads. In the original analysis: PCR and sequencing errors were corrected by UMI-based consensus assembly using MiGEC version 1.2.6. V(D)J alignment, clonotype assembly and CDR3 extraction were performed with MiXCR version 2.1.1. To normalise gene usage, clonotype sharing and MAIT/NKT TCR abundance, the top 1000, 10 000 and 20 000 clonotypes in each sample were analysed. After downsampling to 27 000 UMIs, diversity was calculated as the inverse Simpson index using the vegan R package. Paired Mann-Whitney U tests on discordant twin pairs were used, with Benjamini-Hochberg multiple-testing correction. After reprocessing by TCRdb, each CDR3 protein sequence is one entry, and no DNA is given. The V and J calls reflect TCRdb's pipeline rather than the authors' work. This sample's table has entries for 110,000 to 150,000 distinct CDR3 sequences. The ten largest make up roughly 1.2% of the sample.

From each donor, an approximately 2.5 ml peripheral blood sample was collected into PAXgene tubes and kept at -80 degrees C. Without any T cell sorting, total RNA was extracted from whole blood using the PAXgene blood miRNA kit on an automated QIAcube. Peripheral blood from monozygotic twin pairs, either concordant or discordant for inflammatory bowel disease, underwent deep TCRalpha and TCRbeta repertoire profiling that used unique molecular barcoding. Smoking habits were recorded for all twin pairs, and each individual was classified as a current, former or never smoker. The data were obtained in a study of monozygotic twins with inflammatory bowel disease (dated by TCRdb to between 2018 and 2020). As for the study more broadly: In total, approximately 28 monozygotic twin pairs made up the full study: 19 Danish pairs, all IBD-discordant, plus nine German pairs, of which four were IBD-concordant and five were IBD-discordant. The search for disease-associated traits relied mainly on comparing, within discordant pairs, IBD patients with their genetically identical healthy co-twins. Each individual had, on average, about 151 000 unique TCRalpha sequences and 181 000 unique TCRbeta sequences available for analysis.

From the cysteine through the phenylalanine, the CDR3 covers 13 amino acids. Only the protein is available. The germline V gene (reference sequence) gives CDR1 as MNHEY and CDR2 as SMNVEV. Here is what the overall study found, with its caveats: Measured by the inverse Simpson index, TCRbeta repertoire diversity was lower in IBD patients than in their healthy co-twins. Concordant and discordant twins showed no difference in repertoire similarity, possibly because of limited statistical power. The analysis was unable to tell different T cell subtypes apart. The results gave no support for a single strong signal or clonotype linked to IBD. Compared with healthy twins, IBD patients had fewer clonotypes in common with other individuals, a difference most pronounced in patients showing signs of disease activity. Because patients received different immunosuppressive treatments, the repertoires may have picked up extra background noise and variability between individuals.

The source is a human donor with ulcerative colitis or Crohn's disease, or a healthy co-twin of an affected twin (not recorded which). The sequenced sample was blood. The chain is made from TRBV27 and TRBJ2-1. The encoded CDR3 is CASSLDGYNEQFF.